This record looks at one TCR beta chain sequence and its context. Its antigen is currently unknown. The data derive from a study of OX40 agonist ivuxolimab in advanced cancers. In the study overall: It was ivuxolimab, an agonistic anti-OX40 (CD134) antibody, that patients were treated with. The diagnoses of dose-escalation patients were hepatocellular carcinoma, melanoma, renal cell or head and neck cancer. Partial responses were achieved by three patients, one with hepatocellular carcinoma and two with cutaneous melanoma.

This CDR3 contains 17 residues. V trimming: 5 bases; J trimming: 0 bases; junction bases outside the gene matches: 11. Germline CDR1 and CDR2: SGHKS and YYEKEE (reference sequence). Whole-study results and caveats: Nonresponders included some who also had low normalized T-cell clonal expansion.

TCRdb's table, derived via immunoSEQ multiplex PCR, lists solely in-frame clones and lacks some. Altogether tens of thousands of clones are present, 80% to 90% being singletons, with the ten largest covering under 7%. This rearrangement joins TRBV5-5 to TRBJ2-5; 9 bases line up with TRBD1. Specimen: CD4+ or CD8+ T cells sorted from blood, collected in a trial of the OX40 agonist ivuxolimab. The TCR originated in an adult with an advanced solid tumor such as melanoma, head and neck, liver or kidney cancer. The CDR3 DNA reads TGTGCCAGCAGGCCGACCGGGACAGGGATATACCAAGAGACCCAGTACTTC. It is translated as CASRPTGTGIYQETQYF.